This T cell receptor (beta chain) was captured by sequencing in a study of T-cell memory formation after mild COVID-19. This clonotype was detected a few times. Its matching antigen is unknown. The germline V gene encodes CDR1 LGHDT and CDR2 YNNKEL (reference sequence). The germline V and J ends were trimmed by 0 bases and 9 bases, with 9 bases remaining between them. The CDR3 length is 13 residues. Study-wide results and limits: Some SARS-CoV-2-responding clones were already detected in memory before infection. For second-wave clones that peaked at day 37, SARS-CoV-2 specificity went unverified. Contracting CD8+ clones were enriched in EMRA, CD4+ mainly in CM and EM.

Using constant-segment primers, 5'RACE produced TCR alpha and TCR beta cDNA libraries carrying sample barcodes and UMIs. TCRdb analysed the 5' RACE reads with MiXCR anew, one entry per CDR3 protein. The table records 200,000 to 250,000 distinct CDR3 sequences, around 8.8% of them present only once. The sequence came from a young man who had mild COVID-19 (a few samples of this study predate the infection). Cell type and time point are not known. Sequencing was done on a sample of PBMCs or a T cell subset sorted from them (not recorded which). The chain has TRBV3-1 and TRBJ1-5; D is undetermined. The CDR3, as DNA: TGTGCCAGCAGCCAAGATTACGGGCGGCCCCAGCATTTT. Encoded protein: CASSQDYGRPQHF.